A selection of T cell receptor beta chains follows, all from one sample in a study of T cell responses to AZD1222 COVID-19 vaccine. Produced via immunoSEQ multiplex PCR; TCRdb's table is partial and in-frame only. This table holds some 150,000 clones, about 93% found once. The starting material was peripheral blood, obtained on day 0 of AZD1222 vaccination. The receptors here all came from an adult in good health. Both conserved end residues are part of each CDR3. The D gene is left open where the match is weak. The size of a clone is reported for some rows only, either as once, few or many, or as a class for expanded clones.

TRBV14	-	TRBJ2-7	-	TGTGCCAGCAGCCACGGGCAACGGAGGGTCGAGCAGTACTTC	CASSHGQRRVEQYF
TRBV7-9	TRBD2	TRBJ2-3	-	TGTGCCAGCAGCCCTCCCAGGGTAGCGGGAAGCACAGATACGCAGTATTTT	CASSPPRVAGSTDTQYF
TRBV6-1	-	TRBJ1-4	-	TGTGCCAGCAGTGAATGGCAGGGTATGGAAAAACTGTTTTTT	CASSEWQGMEKLFF
TRBV5-1	-	TRBJ1-2	-	TGCGCCAGCAGCTTGGAGTCCGGGGGCTGGGGCTACACCTTC	CASSLESGGWGYTF
TRBV6-6	-	TRBJ2-5	-	TGTGCCAGCAGTTGGAGAGCCAGGGAAAGACAAGAGACCCAGTACTTC	CASSWRARERQETQYF
TRBV7-9	-	TRBJ2-3	-	TGTGCCAGCAGCTTACTCGATACGCAGTATTTT	CASSLLDTQYF
TRBV6-5	-	TRBJ1-1	few	TGTGCCAGCAGAAACAACAGGGATACTGAAGCTTTCTTT	CASRNNRDTEAFF
TRBV11-2	TRBD1	TRBJ2-5	-	TGTGCCAGCAGCGGCCGGGACAGGGGACAAGAGACCCAGTACTTC	CASSGRDRGQETQYF
TRBV3-1/TRBV3-2	-	TRBJ1-1	once	TGTGCCAGCAGCCGGAGGGGTGGCACTGAAGCTTTCTTT	CASSRRGGTEAFF
TRBV6-6	TRBD1	TRBJ2-3	-	TGTGCCAGCAGTCTCATCGTTCCGGGACAGGGGCGACGAGATACGCAGTATTTT	CASSLIVPGQGRRDTQYF
TRBV15	TRBD1	TRBJ1-2	-	TGTGCCACCAGCAGAGGGGACAGGCTGGGTGGCTACACCTTC	CATSRGDRLGGYTF
TRBV7-9	-	TRBJ1-1	-	TGTGCCAGCAGCAAATCCCACACTGAAGCTTTCTTT	CASSKSHTEAFF
TRBV7-2	-	TRBJ1-6	-	TGTGCCAGCAGCGACAGTGTAGGGGCAAGCTCACCCCTCCACTTT	CASSDSVGASSPLHF
TRBV7-2	-	TRBJ2-3	-	TGTGCCAGCAGCTTAGATAGAGCGGGGACAACCACAGATACGCAGTATTTT	CASSLDRAGTTTDTQYF
TRBV6-6	-	TRBJ1-1	-	TGTGCCAGCAGTTACGCTTCGACTGAAGCTTTCTTT	CASSYASTEAFF
TRBV18	-	TRBJ1-4	-	TGTGCCACCTCTGACCTAATAGCAACTAATGAAAAACTGTTTTTT	CATSDLIATNEKLFF
TRBV11-2	TRBD1	TRBJ2-1	-	TGTGCCAGCAGCACCAGACAGGGGGCCTACAATGAGCAGTTCTTC	CASSTRQGAYNEQFF
TRBV3-1/TRBV3-2	TRBD2	TRBJ2-3	-	TGTGCCAGCAGTCGACTAGCGGGAGGGTCAGATACGCAGTATTTT	CASSRLAGGSDTQYF
TRBV20-1	-	TRBJ1-2	-	TGCAGTGCTAGTGGGGCGTCAGGGGCTAACAACTATGGCTACACCTTC	CSASGASGANNYGYTF
TRBV3-1/TRBV3-2	TRBD1	TRBJ1-6	-	TGTGCCAGCAGCGGACAGGGCATTAATTCACCCCTCCACTTT	CASSGQGINSPLHF
TRBV6-5	-	TRBJ1-6	-	TGTGCCAGCAGTAACTCAAGAGCCTCTTATAATTCACCCCTCCACTTT	CASSNSRASYNSPLHF
TRBV25-1	-	TRBJ1-1	-	TGTGCCAGCGGTCCCACCGGGGCGGCTGAAGCTTTCTTT	CASGPTGAAEAFF
TRBV10-3	-	TRBJ1-1	-	TGTGCCATCAACGACCTCGGGCCGAACACTGAAGCTTTCTTT	CAINDLGPNTEAFF
TRBV6-5	-	TRBJ1-2	once	TGTGCCAGCAGTTCCCCTTGGGGTAACTATGGCTACACCTTC	CASSSPWGNYGYTF
TRBV28	-	TRBJ1-2	-	TGTGCCAGCAGCGGGGGTCGAAGGTATGGCTACACCTTC	CASSGGRRYGYTF
TRBV5-1	TRBD2	TRBJ2-7	-	TGCGCCAGCAGCTATCGAGCGGGGGGTTCCTACGAGCAGTACTTC	CASSYRAGGSYEQYF
TRBV5-1	-	TRBJ2-6	-	TGCGCCAGCAGCTCCTACTCAGGGGCAGGGGCCAACGTCCTGACTTTC	CASSSYSGAGANVLTF
TRBV19	-	TRBJ1-2	-	TGTGCCAGTAGTCCGGACGCATCCTGGGAGGGCTACACCTTC	CASSPDASWEGYTF
TRBV6-6	-	TRBJ1-5	-	TGTGCCAGCAGTTACTCAGGGGCGATGGGCAATCAGCCCCAGCATTTT	CASSYSGAMGNQPQHF
TRBV7-9	-	TRBJ1-1	-	TGTGCCAGCAAGGGGAAGAACACTGAAGCTTTCTTT	CASKGKNTEAFF
TRBV5-1	TRBD1	TRBJ2-1	-	TGCGCCAGCAGCTGGGGGACAGGGGGATACAATGAGCAGTTCTTC	CASSWGTGGYNEQFF
TRBV30	-	TRBJ1-5	-	TGTGCCTGGAGAACTAACACGGATCAGCCCCAGCATTTT	CAWRTNTDQPQHF
TRBV7-9	-	TRBJ1-6	-	TGTGCCAGCAGCCCACTCCAGATCTCCTATAATTCACCCCTCCACTTT	CASSPLQISYNSPLHF
TRBV11-2	-	TRBJ1-4	-	TGTGCCAGCAGCTACAGGGAAACTAATGAAAAACTGTTTTTT	CASSYRETNEKLFF
TRBV2	-	TRBJ1-5	-	TGTGCCAGCAGAAACAGATGGGCTCGGAATCAGCCCCAGCATTTT	CASRNRWARNQPQHF
TRBV6-5	-	TRBJ1-4	-	TGTGCCAGCAGCCGCCCAATGGAGGAAAAACTGTTTTTT	CASSRPMEEKLFF
TRBV6-1	-	TRBJ1-3	-	TGTGCCAGCAGTGAAAGTTCGCCGAGAGGCAACACCATATATTTT	CASSESSPRGNTIYF
TRBV5-1	-	TRBJ2-7	once	TGCGCCAGCAGCCCTACGTTAGGTAGGGACGAGCAGTACTTC	CASSPTLGRDEQYF
TRBV2	-	TRBJ2-1	-	TGTGCCAGCAGTGCCGGGGAATACAATGAGCAGTTCTTC	CASSAGEYNEQFF
TRBV3-1/TRBV3-2	-	TRBJ1-6	-	TGTGCCAGCAGCATCCGGGATTATTCACCCCTCCACTTT	CASSIRDYSPLHF
TRBV11-3	-	TRBJ1-2	few	TGTGCCAGCAGCTTAAACGGGAGTCGTAACTATGGCTACACCTTC	CASSLNGSRNYGYTF
TRBV6-6	-	TRBJ1-5	-	TGTGCCAGCAGATGGACAGCCGATCAGCCCCAGCATTTT	CASRWTADQPQHF
TRBV19	-	TRBJ1-1	-	TGTGCCAGTAGTATGAAGGCAGGTGGGAACACTGAAGCTTTCTTT	CASSMKAGGNTEAFF
TRBV5-1	TRBD1	TRBJ2-5	-	TGCGCCAGCAGCCGGGACAGCCTTCAAGAGACCCAGTACTTC	CASSRDSLQETQYF
TRBV7-6	TRBD2	TRBJ2-4	-	TGTGCCAGCAGCTTAGACCCGCCCGGGGGGACCAAAAACATTCAGTACTTC	CASSLDPPGGTKNIQYF
TRBV29-1	-	TRBJ1-5	-	TGCAGCGTTGGAGAGGGGGTTGGTCAGCCCCAGCATTTT	CSVGEGVGQPQHF
TRBV7-8	TRBD1	TRBJ1-1	-	TGTGCCAGCAGCCCAGGGGGCCCCGGGACTGAAGCTTTCTTT	CASSPGGPGTEAFF
TRBV6-2/TRBV6-3	-	TRBJ1-1	-	TGTGCCAGCAGTTACTTGAACACTGAAGCTTTCTTT	CASSYLNTEAFF
TRBV6-5	TRBD1	TRBJ2-1	-	TGTGCCAGCAGTTACTCTGGGGACAGGGGAGTGTCGCAGTTCTTC	CASSYSGDRGVSQFF
TRBV5-1	-	TRBJ1-1	-	TGCGCCAGCAGCTCGGCCACTGAAGCTTTCTTT	CASSSATEAFF
TRBV7-9	-	TRBJ1-1	-	TGTGCCAGCAGCACCACCCGGGGAACTGAAGCTTTCTTT	CASSTTRGTEAFF
TRBV7-2	-	TRBJ1-2	-	TGTGCCAGCAGCTTATTGTCGACAGCCCGGTCGGGGGGCTACACCTTC	CASSLLSTARSGGYTF
TRBV27	TRBD1	TRBJ2-7	-	TGTGCCAGCAGGACAGGGGGCCGCGAGCAGTACTTC	CASRTGGREQYF
TRBV4-1	-	TRBJ1-5	-	TGCGCCAGCAGCCTCCAATGGGCCGGGGTATATCAGCCCCAGCATTTT	CASSLQWAGVYQPQHF
TRBV9	-	TRBJ2-5	-	TGTGCCAGCAGCGTAGAACTGAAGGGCGAGACCCAGTACTTC	CASSVELKGETQYF
TRBV6-6	TRBD1	TRBJ2-6	-	TGTGCCAGCAGTTACGACAGGGCCTCTGGGGCCAACGTCCTGACTTTC	CASSYDRASGANVLTF
TRBV6-5	TRBD1	TRBJ2-5	once	TGTGCCAGCACACGAGGGGGCAGGGGGGAGACCCAGTACTTC	CASTRGGRGETQYF